This entry lists 22 T cell receptor beta chains sequenced from one sample in a study of CXCR3-negative and CXCR3-positive naive CD8 T cells. With UMI labels, 5' RACE was used to prepare the TRB cDNA libraries. For each CDR3 protein, TCRdb gives one entry from its re-call of the 5' RACE reads, without DNA. The listing records tens of thousands of distinct CDR3 sequences. Specimen: naive CXCR3- CD8+ T cells from blood. Documented subset: CD45RO-CCR7+CD27+CD95- naive CD8+ T cells lacking CXCR3 (TNR3-). All receptors come from a human donor in good health. Some clones in this sample may be carry-over from other donors' samples.

The chain employs TRBV20-1 and TRBJ2-3. Germline assignment: CDR1 DFQATT and CDR2 SNEGSKA (reference sequence). This CDR3 region has 17 residues. CDR3 protein: CSARFHPEASDTDTQYF.

The rearrangement uses TRBV19 and TRBJ1-5; the D call from TCRdb, TRBD1, cannot be confirmed without DNA. Per the germline V gene, CDR1 is LNHDA and CDR2 is SQIVND (reference sequence). This CDR3 region has 16 residues. The CDR3 region is CASSGRDRGSNQPQHF.

The chain employs TRBV20-1 and TRBJ1-2; TCRdb reports TRBD1, a call that lacks DNA to check it against. The CDR3 is made up of 18 amino acids. The V gene's germline CDR1 is DFQATT and CDR2 SNEGSKA (reference sequence). CDR3 loop: CSAVQLGTDEIYNYGYTF.

The V call is TRBV6-6, the J call TRBJ2-1; lacking DNA, the TRBD2 call made by TCRdb goes unchecked. Per the germline V gene, CDR1 is MNHNY and CDR2 is SVGAGI (reference sequence). The CDR3 contains 12 residues. CDR3 residues: CASAGVRDEQFF.

The rearrangement links TRBV29-1 to TRBJ2-3. The germline V gene has CDR1 SQVTM and CDR2 ANQGSEA. The CDR3 totals 13 residues. CDR3 amino acids: CSVVQDSTDTQYF.

The J gene is TRBJ2-7, the V gene TRBV28; absent DNA, TCRdb's TRBD1 call cannot be checked. CDR3 length equals 11 residues. Germline V gives CDR1 MDHEN, CDR2 SYDVKM. The CDR3 is CASRAGEEQYF.

V is TRBV20-1 and J is TRBJ2-7; TCRdb indicates TRBD1, and absent DNA this call remains unverified. Germline loops: CDR1 DFQATT, CDR2 SNEGSKA (reference sequence). The CDR3 contains 11 residues. The CDR3 sequence: CSASGGIEQYF.

The chain has TRBV21-1 and TRBJ2-3; TCRdb's D call of TRBD2 is untestable without DNA. TRBV21-1 is annotated as a pseudogene. The CDR3 runs to 19 residues. This CDR3 reads CASSKPGLAGGMSTDTQYF.

This rearrangement joins TRBV28 to TRBJ2-7; lacking DNA, the TRBD1 call made by TCRdb goes unchecked. Germline CDR1 is MDHEN and CDR2 is SYDVKM. The CDR3 loop spans 15 amino acids. The CDR3 region is CASRLGQGTTYEQYF. Based on the CDR3 plus reference TRBV28 and TRBJ2-7, the full variable domain is DVKVTQSSRYLVKRTGEKVFLECVQDMDHENMFWYRQDPGLGLRLIYFSYDVKMKEKGDIPEGYSVSREKKERFSLILESASTNQTSMYLCASRLGQGTTYEQYFGPGTRLTVT.

The V gene is TRBV29-1, the J gene TRBJ2-2; no DNA is available, so the TRBD1 call from TCRdb remains unchecked. Germline V lookup: CDR1 SQVTM, CDR2 ANQGSEA. The CDR3 loop spans 11 amino acids. CDR3 sequence: CSAQGSGELFF.

The chain links TRBV12-3 or TRBV12-4 to TRBJ1-4; the D gene TCRdb calls, TRBD1, cannot be checked with no DNA. The CDR3 extends over 15 amino acids. The CDR3 reads CASSFLTQGDEKLFF.

J is TRBJ2-7 and V is TRBV29-1; the D call of TRBD1 rests on TCRdb alone, since no DNA is present to check it. The V gene's germline CDR1 is SQVTM and CDR2 ANQGSEA. The CDR3 has 15 residues. Here the CDR3 reads CSVDLTGGGLYEQYF.

This sequence joins TRBV5-1 and TRBJ2-7; there is no DNA to check the TCRdb D call of TRBD1. Germline V gene sequence: CDR1 SGHRS, CDR2 YFSETQ. The CDR3 sequence is 16 residues long. CDR3 amino acids: CASSLSVRERGGEQYF. Combining the CDR3 with reference TRBV5-1 and TRBJ2-7 gives the whole variable domain KAGVTQTPRYLIKTRGQQVTLSCSPISGHRSVSWYQQTPGQGLQFLFEYFSETQRNKGNFPGRFSGRQFSNSRSEMNVSTLELGDSALYLCASSLSVRERGGEQYFGPGTRLTVT.

The V and J genes are TRBV7-2 and TRBJ2-3; TCRdb names TRBD1, which stays unverified in the absence of DNA. CDR1 SGHTA and CDR2 FQGNSA come from the germline V gene. The CDR3 extends over 14 amino acids. CDR3: CASSQPGEADTQYF.

This chain connects TRBV9 to TRBJ2-2. Germline CDR1 SGDLS, CDR2 YYNGEE. This CDR3 is 14 amino acids long. CDR3 sequence reads: CASSVEGFAGELFF.

This rearrangement joins TRBV6-6 to TRBJ2-7; without DNA, the TCRdb call of TRBD2 cannot be checked. This CDR3 contains 17 residues. Germline lookup yields CDR1 MNHNY and CDR2 SVGAGI (reference sequence). The chain's CDR3 is CASSSGLAGGVSYEQYF.

The chain couples TRBV28 to TRBJ2-7. The CDR3 loop spans 11 amino acids. Germline loops: CDR1 MDHEN, CDR2 SYDVKM. The CDR3 loop is CASSSLYEQYF.

This chain's CDR3 is CASTSQGEAYEQYF. The chain recombines TRBV6-2 or TRBV6-3 with TRBJ2-7; TCRdb calls TRBD1, which cannot be checked without DNA. The CDR3 is made up of 14 amino acids. Germline V CDR1 and CDR2: MNHEY, SVGEGT.

V and J are TRBV29-1 and TRBJ1-3. CDR1 SQVTM and CDR2 ANQGSEA come from the germline V gene. The CDR3 spans 12 residues. CDR3 amino acids: CSAEGSGNTIYF.

The J gene is TRBJ1-2, the V gene TRBV28; absent DNA, TCRdb's TRBD1 call cannot be checked. The CDR3 is made up of 15 amino acids. The germline CDR1 and CDR2 sequences are MDHEN and SYDVKM. The chain's CDR3 is CASSFAGTANYGYTF.

The CDR3 sequence: CASSQDEGAQYEQYF. The J gene is TRBJ2-7, the V gene TRBV3-1; TCRdb's assignment of TRBD1 cannot be checked, as there is no DNA. Germline values: CDR1 LGHDT, CDR2 YNNKEL (reference sequence). The CDR3 is 15 residues long.

The V and J genes are TRBV28 and TRBJ1-1. The CDR3 totals 11 residues. Germline V gene data show CDR1 as MDHEN and CDR2 as SYDVKM. The CDR3 loop is CATSENTEAFF. The complete variable domain, with remaining parts taken from reference TRBV28 and TRBJ1-1, reads DVKVTQSSRYLVKRTGEKVFLECVQDMDHENMFWYRQDPGLGLRLIYFSYDVKMKEKGDIPEGYSVSREKKERFSLILESASTNQTSMYLCATSENTEAFFGQGTRLTVV.